A single sample gave rise to the 18 T cell receptor beta chains below, sequenced in a study of blood T cell repertoires in COVID-19. The table came from immunoSEQ multiplex PCR; TCRdb's copy has only in-frame clones and leaves some out. The data contain roughly 100,000 clones, roughly 80% of them singletons. Sequenced sample: peripheral blood. These receptors all stem from a man of 80 years or more with active or convalescent COVID-19.

This clone was observed a few times. The chain combines TRBV28 with TRBJ1-6; possible D gene TRBD1, 6 bases. This CDR3 is built from 16 residues. Germline V CDR1 and CDR2: MDHEN, SYDVKM. Trimming took off 6 bases at V and 4 bases at J, with 16 bases between the two ends. In DNA, the CDR3 is TGTGCCAGCAGAGATACAGGGAAGGGGTATAATTCACCCCTCCACTTT. This gives the protein CASRDTGKGYNSPLHF.

The chain couples TRBV5-1 to TRBJ2-5, with 11 bases fitting TRBD2. The CDR3 totals 14 residues. CDR1 and CDR2 from the germline V gene are SGHRS and YFSETQ. The ends lost 4 bases at V and 4 bases at J; junction bases unmatched: 3. This CDR3 is CASSLGLAGETQYF. DNA of the CDR3: TGCGCCAGCAGCCTCGGACTAGCGGGAGAGACCCAGTACTTC. Full variable domain (missing parts from reference TRBV5-1 and TRBJ2-5): KAGVTQTPRYLIKTRGQQVTLSCSPISGHRSVSWYQQTPGQGLQFLFEYFSETQRNKGNFPGRFSGRQFSNSRSEMNVSTLELGDSALYLCASSLGLAGETQYFGPGTRLLVL.

The chain recombines TRBV15 with TRBJ2-7; D gene uncertain. Trimming removed 1 base at V and 5 bases at J, with 15 bases between. The germline gives CDR1 LNHNV, CDR2 YYDKDF (reference sequence). The CDR3 covers 15 residues. The CDR3 DNA is TGTGCCACCAGCAGAGCGGAGAGCAGCCTGGACGAGCAGTACTTC. It is translated as CATSRAESSLDEQYF.

This clone was seen only once. The V and J genes are TRBV10-3 and TRBJ2-6; possibly TRBD1 for D (5 bases). From germline, CDR1 is ENHRY and CDR2 SYGVKD. The V and J ends lost 6 bases and 4 bases respectively, with 13 bases between them. This CDR3 spans 15 amino acids. The chain's CDR3 is CAIRDILLGANVLTF. The CDR3, as DNA: TGTGCCATCAGGGACATACTTCTAGGGGCCAACGTCCTGACTTTC.

The V gene is TRBV11-2, the J gene TRBJ2-2; D gene unclear. V lost 1 base and J lost 3, with 9 bases in between. CDR3 length: 15 residues. Germline assignment: CDR1 SGHAT and CDR2 FQNNGV. Written as DNA, the CDR3 is TGTGCCAGCAGCTTAGGGCTCGGAGACACCGGGGAGCTGTTTTTT. Amino acid sequence: CASSLGLGDTGELFF. The whole variable domain, filled in from reference TRBV11-2 and TRBJ2-2, reads EAGVAQSPRYKIIEKRQSVAFWCNPISGHATLYWYQQILGQGPKLLIQFQNNGVVDDSQLPKDRFSAERLKGVDSTLKIQPAKLEDSAVYLCASSLGLGDTGELFFGEGSRLTVL.

The chain employs TRBV6-5 and TRBJ1-2, with 7 bases aligning to TRBD1. Trimming removed 6 bases from V and 10 bases from J; junction bases left unmatched: 14. From germline, CDR1 is MNHEY and CDR2 SVGAGI. This CDR3 has 14 residues. The CDR3 spells CASRGGPAGVDYTF. Here the CDR3 DNA reads TGTGCCAGCAGAGGGGGCCCGGCGGGCGTGGACTACACCTTC.

This clone was picked up one time. V is TRBV7-8 and J is TRBJ1-2, with D possibly matching TRBD1 (5 bases). V lost 8 bases to trimming and J lost 0 bases, with 19 bases between them. This CDR3 has 16 amino acids. Germline loops: CDR1 SGHVS, CDR2 FQNEAQ. As DNA, the CDR3 is TGTGCCAGCGCTTCAGGCGGGGGGGGACCTAACTATGGCTACACCTTC. Encoded protein: CASASGGGGPNYGYTF.

V gene TRBV2 combines with J gene TRBJ2-2, with D perhaps TRBD2 (6 bases). Germline V gives CDR1 SNHLY, CDR2 FYNNEI. Trimming removed 11 bases at V and 6 bases at J, with 19 bases between. CDR3 size: 14 residues. The CDR3 sequence is CASLGGNRAGELFF. The CDR3 DNA sequence: TGTGCCTCCCTGGGAGGTAACCGGGCCGGGGAGCTGTTTTTT.

The CDR3 nucleotides read TGTGCCACCAGCAGAGCCGGACAGGGAAACACCATATATTTT. This translates into CATSRAGQGNTIYF. The rearrangement joins TRBV15 to TRBJ1-3, with a tentative D call TRBD1 (6 bases). V lost 1 base and J 4 bases, leaving 8 bases between the germline ends. The CDR3 is 14 amino acids. Germline loops: CDR1 LNHNV, CDR2 YYDKDF (reference sequence).

The chain has TRBV5-1 and TRBJ2-2, with D possibly being TRBD1 (5 bases). Per the germline V gene, CDR1 is SGHRS and CDR2 is YFSETQ. V was cut by 0 bases and J by 4 bases, with 13 bases left in between. The length of the CDR3 is 16 residues. The CDR3 nucleotides read TGCGCCAGCAGCTTGGAAGGCAGGGTAGGCACCGGGGAGCTGTTTTTT. Translation gives CASSLEGRVGTGELFF.

This chain links TRBV12-3 or TRBV12-4 with TRBJ1-2, with TRBD1 identical over 10 bases. The junction had 3 bases not matched to a gene; V was cut back by 5 bases and J by 6 bases. This CDR3 spans 13 amino acids. The CDR3 is CASSRGTGDGYTF. CDR3 bases: TGTGCCAGCAGTCGAGGGACAGGGGATGGCTACACCTTC.

This clone has a handful of counts. The chain joins TRBV7-2 to TRBJ2-3, with TRBD2 identical over 8 bases. The CDR3 has 16 amino acids. Germline loops: CDR1 SGHTA, CDR2 FQGNSA. V lost 2 bases to trimming and J lost 2 bases; unmatched junction nucleotides: 6. The CDR3 DNA is TGTGCCAGCAGCTTACAGGGCGGGGGGTACACAGATACGCAGTATTTT. This codes for CASSLQGGGYTDTQYF.

This chain links TRBV10-3 with TRBJ2-1; D unclear. There are 15 residues in the CDR3. Germline V gene sequence: CDR1 ENHRY, CDR2 SYGVKD. Between the trimmed V and J ends, which lost 2 bases and 3 bases, there was a span of 11 bases. CDR3 region: CAISERQANYNEQFF. In nucleotides, the CDR3 is TGTGCCATCAGTGAGCGGCAGGCAAACTACAATGAGCAGTTCTTC.

The chain is built from TRBV3-1 (or the pseudogene TRBV3-2) and TRBJ2-5; the D gene is possibly TRBD2 (6 bases). The CDR3 spans 12 residues. Trimming took off 4 bases at V and 6 bases at J, with 9 bases between the two ends. Germline CDR1 and CDR2: LGHDT and YNNKEL (reference sequence). For the CDR3, the DNA is TGTGCCAGCAGCCTTGGGGGGAAGACCCAGTACTTC. Protein sequence: CASSLGGKTQYF.

V and J are TRBV9 and TRBJ2-1; tentatively, D is TRBD2 (7 bases). CDR1 is SGDLS and CDR2 is YYNGEE in the germline V gene. CDR3 length equals 15 residues. Trimming took off 7 bases at V and 5 bases at J, with 19 bases between the two ends. The CDR3 DNA reads as TGTGCCAGCGGGACGGCGCGGGGGCTTCACAATGAGCAGTTCTTC. As protein: CASGTARGLHNEQFF.

J is TRBJ2-3 and V is TRBV5-1, with 7 nucleotides matching TRBD2. The ends lost 6 bases at V and 2 bases at J; junction bases unmatched: 6. The CDR3 length is 14 residues. The germline V gene has CDR1 SGHRS and CDR2 YFSETQ. CDR3 bases: TGCGCCAGCACAGCGGGAAGTTCCACAGATACGCAGTATTTT. Protein: CASTAGSSTDTQYF.

The chain recombines TRBV18 with TRBJ2-2; the match to TRBD1 covers 8 bases. The CDR3 runs 14 residues. Germline CDR1 reads KGHSH; CDR2 reads LQKENI. Losses at the gene ends were 5 bases for V and 4 bases for J; bases not matched to a gene: 3. The CDR3 DNA is TGTGCCAGCTCATCTCAGGGGGCCACCGGGGAGCTGTTTTTT. Encoded protein: CASSSQGATGELFF.

This chain links TRBV9 with TRBJ2-3; 13 nucleotides agree with TRBD2. The CDR3 consists of 16 residues. After removal of 4 bases from V and 6 bases from J, the junction contained 8 bases not matched to a gene. The germline V gene encodes CDR1 SGDLS and CDR2 YYNGEE. The CDR3 DNA follows: TGTGCCAGCAGCTATGGACTAGCGGGGGCGGCTGATACGCAGTATTTT. This sequence encodes CASSYGLAGAADTQYF.